This passage covers 22 T cell receptor beta chains from one sample sequenced in a study of blood T cell repertoires in COVID-19. TCRdb's table, derived via immunoSEQ multiplex PCR, lists solely in-frame clones and lacks some. The sample includes some 200,000 clones, 70% to 90% of them seen just once. Sequencing was carried out using peripheral blood. The receptor set was obtained from a man aged 55 to 70 with active or convalescent COVID-19.

The chain is built from TRBV11-2 and TRBJ2-7; TRBD2 aligns across 7 bases. The CDR3 runs 14 residues. The germline gives CDR1 SGHAT, CDR2 FQNNGV. Trimming at V came to 6 bases and at J to 0 bases, leaving 5 bases not matched to a gene. The CDR3 here is CASSQRGDSYEQYF. The CDR3 DNA is TGTGCCAGCAGTCAGCGGGGCGACTCCTACGAGCAGTACTTC.

The J gene is TRBJ1-4, the V gene TRBV6-6, with TRBD1 matching 7 bases. The CDR3 is 16 amino acids. Trimming removed 4 bases from V and 5 bases from J; junction bases left unmatched: 10. Germline lookup yields CDR1 MNHNY and CDR2 SVGAGI (reference sequence). The CDR3 sequence is CASSFPPGTDNEKLFF. The DNA of the CDR3 is TGTGCCAGCAGTTTCCCCCCCGGGACAGACAATGAAAAACTGTTTTTT.

This clone was observed once. The genes are TRBV5-4 and TRBJ1-2; D is perhaps TRBD1 (6 bases). Germline-derived CDR1 and CDR2 are SGHNT and YYREEE (reference sequence). Trimming removed 0 bases at V and 7 bases at J, with 13 bases between. The CDR3 length is 14 residues. CDR3 in amino acids: CASSLGPGGPGYTF. The CDR3 DNA reads as TGTGCCAGCAGCTTGGGTCCGGGGGGCCCTGGCTACACCTTC.

The chain joins TRBV13 to TRBJ2-2; D call uncertain. The CDR3 spans 16 residues. Per the germline V gene, CDR1 is PRHDT and CDR2 is FYEKMQ (reference sequence). With 0 bases removed from V and 0 bases from J, the gap between germline ends came to 8 bases. As DNA, the CDR3 is TGTGCCAGCAGCTTAGGTGTATTCGCGAACACCGGGGAGCTGTTTTTT. Its translation: CASSLGVFANTGELFF.

A single count supports this clone. This chain uses TRBV2 with TRBJ1-6; the match to TRBD1 covers 7 bases. J gave up 12 bases and V 4 bases, and 6 bases lay outside the gene matches. The V gene's germline CDR1 is SNHLY and CDR2 FYNNEI. This CDR3 has 13 amino acids. The CDR3, as DNA: TGTGCCAGCAGTGGACAGGGTATCGAACCCCTCCACTTT. It yields the protein CASSGQGIEPLHF.

This chain uses TRBV3-1 (or the pseudogene TRBV3-2) with TRBJ1-4; tentatively, D is TRBD1 (6 bases). Germline CDR1 is LGHDT and CDR2 is YNNKEL (reference sequence). The CDR3 extends over 16 amino acids. With 4 bases removed from V and 4 bases from J, the gap between germline ends came to 16 bases. The CDR3 loop reads CASSPRQQGINEKLFF. DNA of the CDR3: TGTGCCAGCAGCCCTCGACAGCAGGGGATTAATGAAAAACTGTTTTTT.

The sample holds a few counts of this clone. The V call is TRBV19, the J call TRBJ1-6, with TRBD1 as a possible D gene (6 bases). Trimming shortened V by 8 bases and J by 7 bases, and 18 bases separated the two germline ends. The CDR3 sequence is 15 residues long. Per germline, CDR1 LNHDA and CDR2 SQIVND (reference sequence). CDR3: CASAAGGKSNSPLHF. The CDR3 region has the DNA TGTGCCAGTGCAGCGGGGGGCAAATCGAATTCACCCCTCCACTTT.

The chain uses TRBV4-1 and TRBJ2-1, with D possibly TRBD1 on 5 matching bases. CDR3 length: 17 amino acids. Germline V gene sequence: CDR1 MGHRA, CDR2 YSYEKL. Trimming shortened V by 0 bases and J by 0 bases, and 12 bases separated the two germline ends. The CDR3 reads CASSQDGALSSYNEQFF. In DNA form, the CDR3 reads TGCGCCAGCAGCCAAGATGGGGCGTTAAGCTCCTACAATGAGCAGTTCTTC.

The chain links TRBV5-1 to TRBJ2-2; D uncertain. Germline CDR1 is SGHRS and CDR2 is YFSETQ. The V gene lost 7 bases and the J gene lost 4 bases, with 11 bases spanning the gap. CDR3 size: 13 residues. This CDR3 reads CASALPGTGELFF. CDR3 DNA sequence: TGCGCCAGCGCCCTCCCCGGCACCGGGGAGCTGTTTTTT.

The chain employs TRBV11-3 and TRBJ2-3; unclear D gene. The CDR3 contains 15 residues. Trimming pared 2 bases from V and 4 bases from J, leaving 13 bases between. Germline CDR1 is SGHNT and CDR2 is YENEEA. CDR3 nucleotides: TGTGCCAGCAGCTTATCATATGGGCTTTCAGATACGCAGTATTTT. Its protein product is CASSLSYGLSDTQYF.

This rearrangement joins TRBV6-1 to TRBJ1-6; D is unresolved. Germline V CDR1 and CDR2: MNHNS, SASEGT. CDR3 length: 15 amino acids. Deletions cut 1 base from V and 10 bases from J, with 14 bases between. For the CDR3, the DNA is TGTGCCAGCAGTGAAGTCGGAGGGAGCCTCTCACCCCTCCACTTT. Its protein product is CASSEVGGSLSPLHF.

The V gene is TRBV4-2, the J gene TRBJ2-3, with D unresolved. This CDR3 has 13 residues. Germline lookup yields CDR1 LGHNA and CDR2 YNFKEQ. V lost 0 bases and J 4 bases, leaving 5 bases between the germline ends. The CDR3 here is CASSQDPADTQYF. CDR3 nucleotide sequence: TGTGCCAGCAGCCAAGATCCCGCAGATACGCAGTATTTT.

In its sample, this clone was seen once. The rearrangement uses TRBV5-1 and TRBJ1-2; tentatively, D is TRBD1 (6 bases). The CDR3 is 17 residues long. Germline assignment: CDR1 SGHRS and CDR2 YFSETQ. V was shortened by 0 bases and J by 3 bases, with 18 bases between the two germline ends. The CDR3, as DNA: TGCGCCAGCAGCTTGGACCCCGTTGGCAGGGGCCACTATGGCTACACCTTC. This sequence encodes CASSLDPVGRGHYGYTF.

V and J are TRBV18 and TRBJ2-1; D possibly corresponds to TRBD1 (6 bases). With 3 bases removed from V and 0 bases from J, the gap between germline ends came to 9 bases. The CDR3 sequence is 15 residues long. Germline CDR1 KGHSH, CDR2 LQKENI. This CDR3 reads CASSPQGSSYNEQFF. The DNA for the CDR3 is TGTGCCAGCTCACCCCAGGGGAGCTCCTACAATGAGCAGTTCTTC.

The rearrangement links TRBV25-1 to TRBJ2-1, with 9 bases fitting TRBD2. CDR1 and CDR2 (germline): MGHDK, SYGVNS. The CDR3 totals 16 residues. V lost 2 bases to trimming and J lost 5 bases; unmatched junction nucleotides: 7. The CDR3 sequence: CASSEPGSGGHNEQFF. In DNA form, the CDR3 reads TGTGCCAGCAGTGAACCAGGGAGCGGGGGGCACAATGAGCAGTTCTTC. Full variable domain (rest looked up from reference TRBV25-1 and TRBJ2-1): EADIYQTPRYLVIGTGKKITLECSQTMGHDKMYWYQQDPGMELHLIHYSYGVNSTEKGDLSSESTVSRIRTEHFPLTLESARPSHTSQYLCASSEPGSGGHNEQFFGPGTRLTVL.

The chain uses TRBV30 and TRBJ1-2; TRBD1 matches 7 bases. Germline CDR1 GTSNPN, CDR2 SVGIG (reference sequence). This CDR3 has 14 amino acids. Trimming took 7 bases from V and 6 from J; bases not matched to a gene: 14. The CDR3 sequence is CASEGAGRVNGYTF. The CDR3 DNA reads as TGTGCCTCCGAGGGGGCGGGAAGGGTGAATGGCTACACCTTC.

V usage is TRBV6-1 and J usage is TRBJ1-2; a weak D match, TRBD1 (6 bases). The CDR3 runs to 16 residues. CDR1 and CDR2 from the germline V gene are MNHNS and SASEGT. Trimming left V 4 bases short and J 1 base short, with 16 bases between. CDR3 DNA sequence: TGTGCCAGCAGTGCAAGATCCGGGACACTTAACTATGGCTACACCTTC. As protein: CASSARSGTLNYGYTF.

V gene TRBV7-3 combines with J gene TRBJ2-5; 7 positions agree with TRBD2. V lost 2 bases, J lost 1 base, and 4 bases stayed unmatched. The CDR3 length is 15 residues. Germline V gene lookup returns CDR1 SGHTA and CDR2 FQGTGA. CDR3 sequence: CASSLLGGTQETQYF. The CDR3 DNA sequence: TGTGCCAGCAGCTTACTGGGGGGGACCCAAGAGACCCAGTACTTC.

The CDR3, as DNA: TGTGCCAGCAGTTCTCATAGTAGCTCGAACTATGGCTACACCTTC. Amino acids: CASSSHSSSNYGYTF. V gene TRBV28 combines with J gene TRBJ1-2; D is unresolved. Between the trimmed V and J ends, which lost 4 bases and 2 bases, there was a span of 14 bases. Germline V gene sequence: CDR1 MDHEN, CDR2 SYDVKM. The length of the CDR3 is 15 residues.

The chain carries TRBV7-9 and TRBJ2-1; D remains unclear. Looked up from germline, CDR1 is SEHNR and CDR2 is FQNEAQ (reference sequence). The CDR3 runs 14 residues. V dropped 1 base and J dropped 5 bases, with 9 bases sitting between them. The CDR3 spells CASSLGTHHNEQFF. The CDR3, as DNA: TGTGCCAGCAGCTTAGGTACTCATCACAATGAGCAGTTCTTC.

The V call is TRBV4-2, the J call TRBJ1-2; 8 bases line up with TRBD1. With V trimmed by 0 bases and J by 3 bases, 6 bases remained unmatched. Germline V gene sequence: CDR1 LGHNA, CDR2 YNFKEQ. The CDR3 extends over 16 amino acids. The CDR3 here is CASSQEPGQVYYGYTF. CDR3 DNA: TGTGCCAGCAGCCAAGAACCGGGACAGGTATACTATGGCTACACCTTC.

The chain carries TRBV4-1 and TRBJ2-7, with 7 bases that match TRBD1. The germline gives CDR1 MGHRA, CDR2 YSYEKL. Trimming at V came to 1 base and at J to 9 bases, leaving 9 bases not matched to a gene. The CDR3 length is 14 residues. This CDR3 is CASSQGIRDRRQYF. The CDR3 nucleotides are TGCGCCAGCAGCCAAGGTATCCGGGACAGAAGGCAGTACTTC.